This T cell receptor beta chain was observed in a study of naive and memory T cell subsets. The beta constant-region primer was an equimolar mix of two oligonucleotides covering TRBC1 and TRBC2. The ligated cDNA underwent four PCR rounds using SP2 and nested alpha and beta constant-region primers. A 12-nucleotide UMI and the SP2 primer were added to the cDNA 3' end by oligonucleotide ligation. Each CDR3 protein gets one entry after TCRdb re-called the UMI-ligation and nested PCR reads with MiXCR. The profile shows approximately 150,000 distinct CDR3 sequences, roughly 22% of them singletons. Remarks on this clonotype: Antigen unknown.

Sequential positive selection took CD4 T cells first, then CD8 T cells. Trimming removed 4 bases at V and 7 bases at J, with 15 bases between. This CDR3 is 14 amino acids long. The germline gives CDR1 KGHDR, CDR2 SFDVKD. Overall study findings and caveats: Naive repertoires, especially CD8, held a few larger clonotypes, possibly memory cells re-expressing CD45RA. TCR counts from RNA may reflect activation-linked expression changes. Naive and memory subsets had different power law exponents for TCR abundance.

The sequenced sample consisted of naive CD4+ T cells from blood. The receptor was derived from a human donor in good health. The chain links TRBV24-1 to TRBJ2-5; D might be TRBD2 (6 bases). CDR3: CATSEPGGSGTQYF. CDR3 in DNA: TGTGCCACCAGTGAACCCGGGGGATCGGGGACCCAGTACTTC.